Presented here are 15 T cell receptor beta chains from one specimen sequenced in a study of shared clonotypes between healthy human individuals. CD8 cells regarded as naive lacked CD45RO, were positively chosen for CCR7, and omitted terminally differentiated effector memory CD45RA+ cells. The table came from immunoSEQ multiplex PCR; TCRdb's copy has only in-frame clones and leaves some out. The table has a few million clones, over 85% seen once. The sequencing sample was made of naive CD8+ T cells from PBMCs. The receptors here all came from a man aged 18-30 years in good health. Some clones in this sample may be carry-over from other donors' samples.

This clone was picked up a small number of times. This chain joins TRBV2 and TRBJ2-7, with D unclear. CDR3 length: 13 residues. Trimming stripped 8 bases from V and 1 base from J, with 12 bases between. From germline, CDR1 is SNHLY and CDR2 FYNNEI. This CDR3 is CASYGPSSYEQYF. The CDR3 coding sequence is TGTGCCAGCTACGGACCGTCTTCCTACGAGCAGTACTTC. Filled out from reference TRBV2 and TRBJ2-7, the complete variable domain reads EPEVTQTPSHQVTQMGQEVILRCVPISNHLYFYWYRQILGQKVEFLVSFYNNEISEKSEIFDDQFSVERPDGSNFTLKIRSTKLEDSAMYFCASYGPSSYEQYFGPGTRLTVT.

The chain has TRBV28 and TRBJ2-7; 7 positions match TRBD1. Trimming cost V 1 base and J 2 bases; bases outside gene matches: 2. The CDR3 runs to 14 residues. Germline CDR1 and CDR2: MDHEN and SYDVKM. CDR3 residues: CASSLLGQTYEQYF. CDR3 DNA: TGTGCCAGCAGTTTATTGGGACAGACCTACGAGCAGTACTTC.

This chain links TRBV11-1 with TRBJ2-7; unclear D gene. V lost 1 base and J lost 7, with 11 bases in between. Germline assignment: CDR1 SGHAT and CDR2 FQDESV (reference sequence). The CDR3 has 13 residues. Written as DNA, the CDR3 is TGTGCCAGCAGCTTAGGGGTGAGAGAGGAGCAGTACTTC. The encoded protein is CASSLGVREEQYF.

The gene calls are TRBV6-5 and TRBJ2-5, with 7 bases matching TRBD1. Germline V CDR1 and CDR2: MNHEY, SVGAGI. Trimming removed 6 bases from V and 7 bases from J; junction bases left unmatched: 8. The CDR3 sequence is 13 residues long. For the CDR3, the DNA is TGTGCCAGCAGCGGGACAGCCTCTGGGACCCAGTACTTC. Translating it yields CASSGTASGTQYF.

The count of this clone is one. The chain joins TRBV29-1 to TRBJ2-1, with D uncertain. Germline assignment: CDR1 SQVTM and CDR2 ANQGSEA. This CDR3 spans 15 amino acids. Trimming cost V 1 base and J 7 bases, with 17 bases left between them. The CDR3 DNA follows: TGCAGCGTTGAAGCCGCACCGGGCCTTTGGAATGAGCAGTTCTTC. Amino acids: CSVEAAPGLWNEQFF.

This clone was observed a single time. V gene TRBV9 combines with J gene TRBJ2-7; D may be TRBD1 or TRBD2 (6 bases each). Trimming shortened V by 0 bases and J by 4 bases, and 14 bases separated the two germline ends. This CDR3 contains 15 residues. Germline assignment: CDR1 SGDLS and CDR2 YYNGEE. CDR3 amino acids: CASSVVWGAEYEQYF. The CDR3 DNA is TGTGCCAGCAGCGTAGTTTGGGGGGCCGAGTACGAGCAGTACTTC.

The chain is built from TRBV5-6 and TRBJ2-7; either TRBD1 or TRBD2 may supply D (7 bases each). Trimming pared 4 bases from V and 4 bases from J, leaving 18 bases between. Germline V gene data show CDR1 as SGHDT and CDR2 as YYEEEE. This CDR3 comprises 15 residues. The CDR3 DNA reads TGTGCCAGCAGCCGTATTCTGCAGGGGGGGTACGAGCAGTACTTC. Its translation is CASSRILQGGYEQYF.

Regarding this clone: This same CDR3 is encoded by further DNA sequences in the sample. The chain joins TRBV7-9 to TRBJ2-7; tentative D call: TRBD1 (6 bases). V lost 4 bases to trimming and J lost 2 bases, with 12 bases between them. The CDR3 totals 14 residues. Looked up from germline, CDR1 is SEHNR and CDR2 is FQNEAQ (reference sequence). Here the CDR3 reads CASSSRDTTYEQYF. The DNA for the CDR3 is TGTGCCAGCAGCTCCAGGGACACAACCTACGAGCAGTACTTC.

The chain uses TRBV7-8 and TRBJ2-7; perhaps D is TRBD1 or TRBD2 (5 bases each). Germline V gene lookup returns CDR1 SGHVS and CDR2 FQNEAQ. The CDR3 contains 15 residues. V was cut by 1 base and J by 3 bases, with 13 bases left in between. CDR3 DNA: TGTGCCAGCAGCTTAGGAGTGGGACCCCACTACGAGCAGTACTTC. This encodes CASSLGVGPHYEQYF.

The chain is built from TRBV27 and TRBJ2-2; TRBD2 might be the D (6 bases). Germline V lookup: CDR1 MNHEY, CDR2 SMNVEV (reference sequence). Deletions cut 4 bases from V and 2 bases from J, with 23 bases between. There are 19 residues in the CDR3. CDR3 sequence: CASSSEILLGTENTGELFF. CDR3 nucleotide sequence: TGTGCCAGCAGTTCCGAAATACTCCTTGGGACTGAAAACACCGGGGAGCTGTTTTTT.

The chain has TRBV10-1 and TRBJ2-2, with 10 nucleotides matching TRBD2. Germline trimming cut 2 bases from V and 1 base from J; bases unmatched to any gene: 4. Germline values: CDR1 WNHNN, CDR2 SYGVQD (reference sequence). The CDR3 is 17 residues long. The CDR3 here is CASSEGPSGRNTGELFF. The CDR3 DNA follows: TGCGCCAGCAGTGAGGGTCCTAGCGGGAGGAACACCGGGGAGCTGTTTTTT.

The chain recombines TRBV9 with TRBJ2-2, with 8 bases identical to TRBD2. V lost 6 bases and J lost 5; bases outside the gene matches: 0. The CDR3 is 12 amino acids. Germline V CDR1 and CDR2: SGDLS, YYNGEE. The CDR3 sequence: CASIAGTGELFF. CDR3 DNA sequence: TGTGCCAGCATAGCGGGAACCGGGGAGCTGTTTTTT.

This chain connects TRBV20-1 to TRBJ2-1; possibly TRBD2 for D (7 bases). Germline CDR1 reads DFQATT; CDR2 reads SNEGSKA (reference sequence). This CDR3 contains 10 residues. Trimming left V 3 bases short and J 15 bases short, with 12 bases between. As DNA, the CDR3 is TGCAGTGCTAGTTGGGCGGGGGCGTTCTTC. It specifies CSASWAGAFF.

The J gene is TRBJ2-7, the V gene TRBV6-6, with D perhaps TRBD1 (6 bases). The ends were cut back, 3 bases at V and 2 bases at J, with 14 bases in the middle. Looked up from germline, CDR1 is MNHNY and CDR2 is SVGAGI (reference sequence). The CDR3 consists of 15 residues. DNA for the CDR3: TGTGCCAGCAGTTATATAGGGGGAATAACCTACGAGCAGTACTTC. Translation gives CASSYIGGITYEQYF.

The J gene is TRBJ2-1, the V gene TRBV27; D is unclear. The CDR3 runs 13 residues. V dropped 5 bases and J dropped 5 bases, with 10 bases sitting between them. Germline CDR1 reads MNHEY; CDR2 reads SMNVEV (reference sequence). The DNA of the CDR3 is TGTGCCAGCAGTCCTATCTACCACAATGAGCAGTTCTTC. Translated, it gives CASSPIYHNEQFF.